This is a list of T cell receptor beta chains from one sample in a study of blood T cell repertoires in COVID-19. TCRdb keeps only in-frame clones here, not all; method: immunoSEQ multiplex PCR. The table lists 45,000 to 50,000 clones, more than 75% of them singletons. The source material was peripheral blood. These receptors were taken from a man aged 45-65 years with active COVID-19. Both conserved end residues are part of each CDR3. D genes are given only for firm matches. Where a row states a size, it is once, few, many or the class of an expanded clone; other rows omit it.

j_gene | v_gene | d_gene | abundance | CDR3aa | CDR3nt
TRBJ1-2 | TRBV4-1 | - | few | CASSRGPGGYGYTF | TGCGCCAGCAGCCGCGGCCCCGGGGGCTATGGCTACACCTTC
TRBJ2-7 | TRBV2 | TRBD2 | - | CASRGLARLYEQYF | TGTGCCAGCAGGGGACTAGCCCGCCTCTACGAGCAGTACTTC
TRBJ2-1 | TRBV6-5 | - | - | CASSYRQGGYNEQFF | TGTGCCAGCAGTTACAGGCAGGGGGGCTACAATGAGCAGTTCTTC
TRBJ2-4 | TRBV19 | - | - | CASRWGDIQYF | TGTGCCAGTAGATGGGGGGACATTCAGTACTTC
TRBJ2-1 | TRBV9 | TRBD2 | - | CASSVATGGYNEQFF | TGTGCCAGCAGCGTAGCTACGGGGGGTTACAATGAGCAGTTCTTC
TRBJ2-1 | TRBV5-1 | - | - | CASSLGGGRGNEQFF | TGCGCCAGCAGCTTGGGCGGGGGCCGGGGCAATGAGCAGTTCTTC
TRBJ2-7 | TRBV11-2 | - | medium-sized | CASSSLRGRRSSYEQYF | TGTGCCAGCAGCTCCCTGCGGGGCAGGCGAAGCTCCTACGAGCAGTACTTC
TRBJ1-2 | TRBV7-2 | TRBD1 | - | CASSSPGGAGLHYGYTF | TGTGCCAGCAGCTCACCAGGGGGCGCAGGTTTACACTATGGCTACACCTTC
TRBJ1-2 | TRBV6-6 | TRBD1 | few | CASSLDRDEGYTF | TGTGCCAGCAGTTTAGACAGGGACGAGGGCTACACCTTC
TRBJ1-2 | TRBV3-1/TRBV3-2 | TRBD1 | - | CASSQEAGQGSHGYTF | TGTGCCAGCAGCCAAGAGGCTGGACAGGGGAGTCATGGCTACACCTTC
TRBJ1-6 | TRBV29-1 | - | - | CSVRRDYNSPLHF | TGCAGCGTCCGACGGGATTATAATTCACCCCTCCACTTT
TRBJ2-3 | TRBV5-1 | TRBD2 | - | CASSPLGGGTDTQYF | TGCGCCAGCAGCCCCCTTGGGGGGGGCACAGATACGCAGTATTTT
TRBJ2-7 | TRBV7-8 | TRBD2 | - | CASSMTSGRAMGQYF | TGTGCCAGCAGCATGACTAGCGGGAGAGCTATGGGGCAGTACTTC
TRBJ2-3 | TRBV19 | TRBD2 | - | CASSIGLAGKDTQYF | TGTGCCAGTAGTATAGGGCTAGCGGGGAAAGATACGCAGTATTTT
TRBJ1-2 | TRBV7-8 | TRBD1 | once | CASSWKQGKGSNYGYTF | TGTGCCAGCAGCTGGAAACAGGGGAAGGGCTCTAACTATGGCTACACCTTC
TRBJ2-5 | TRBV7-6 | - | - | CASSPNPGGGSYQETQYF | TGTGCCAGCAGCCCAAACCCCGGTGGAGGATCGTACCAAGAGACCCAGTACTTC
TRBJ2-2 | TRBV7-2 | TRBD1 | - | CASSLVGGPNTGELFF | TGTGCCAGCAGCTTAGTAGGGGGCCCCAACACCGGGGAGCTGTTTTTT
TRBJ2-7 | TRBV7-2 | TRBD1 | - | CASSLGIRGGGQYF | TGTGCCAGCAGCTTAGGGATCCGAGGGGGCGGGCAGTACTTC
TRBJ1-4 | TRBV19 | TRBD1 | - | CASRDREREKLFF | TGTGCCAGTAGGGACAGGGAGCGTGAAAAACTGTTTTTT
TRBJ2-5 | TRBV29-1 | TRBD2 | - | CSCQGGAETQYF | TGCAGCTGTCAGGGAGGGGCAGAGACCCAGTACTTC
TRBJ2-5 | TRBV11-1 | TRBD1 | - | CASSRDRGETQYF | TGTGCCAGCAGCCGGGACAGAGGAGAGACCCAGTACTTC
TRBJ1-2 | TRBV6-5 | TRBD1 | once | CASTAGQGRYGYTF | TGTGCCAGCACCGCCGGACAGGGGAGGTATGGCTACACCTTC
TRBJ1-2 | TRBV24-1 | TRBD1 | - | CATSDPGQGSYGYTF | TGTGCCACCAGTGATCCGGGACAGGGGTCCTATGGCTACACCTTC
TRBJ1-2 | TRBV5-4 | - | - | CASSLAGKNYGYTF | TGTGCCAGCAGCTTAGCCGGGAAGAACTATGGCTACACCTTC
TRBJ1-2 | TRBV24-1 | - | - | CATSDSPGVNGYTF | TGTGCCACCAGTGATTCCCCGGGGGTGAATGGCTACACCTTC
TRBJ2-1 | TRBV6-5 | TRBD2 | - | CASSYIAGGDNEQFF | TGTGCCAGCAGTTATATAGCGGGGGGGGACAATGAGCAGTTCTTC
TRBJ2-7 | TRBV6-5 | TRBD2 | - | CASRPKRAGTDEQYF | TGTGCCAGCAGACCAAAACGAGCGGGAACGGACGAGCAGTACTTC
TRBJ2-6 | TRBV7-3 | - | - | CASKERDSGANVLTF | TGTGCCAGCAAGGAGAGGGACTCTGGGGCCAACGTCCTGACTTTC
TRBJ2-5 | TRBV11-2 | TRBD2 | - | CASSLDRLAGGEQETQYF | TGTGCCAGCAGCTTAGATCGGCTAGCGGGAGGGGAGCAAGAGACCCAGTACTTC
TRBJ2-1 | TRBV9 | TRBD2 | - | CASSASTGGWTSGRPNEQFF | TGTGCCAGCAGCGCCAGCACAGGGGGCTGGACTAGCGGGAGGCCCAATGAGCAGTTCTTC
TRBJ1-5 | TRBV4-1 | - | - | CASSQDSGWFQPQHF | TGCGCCAGCAGCCAAGATTCGGGGTGGTTTCAGCCCCAGCATTTT
TRBJ2-3 | TRBV6-5 | TRBD2 | - | CASRTSGRDTQYF | TGTGCCAGCAGAACTAGCGGGAGAGATACGCAGTATTTT
TRBJ2-1 | TRBV7-6 | TRBD2 | - | CASSFLAGGPNEQFF | TGTGCCAGCAGCTTTCTAGCGGGGGGGCCTAATGAGCAGTTCTTC
TRBJ2-7 | TRBV5-6 | TRBD1 | - | CASSLQDRAYEQYF | TGTGCCAGCAGCTTGCAAGACAGGGCCTACGAGCAGTACTTC
TRBJ1-1 | TRBV5-1 | TRBD1 | few | CASSEGDSHTEAFF | TGCGCCAGCAGCGAGGGGGACAGCCACACTGAAGCTTTCTTT
TRBJ2-5 | TRBV10-3 | - | - | CAISESQETQYF | TGTGCCATCAGTGAGTCTCAGGAGACCCAGTACTTC
TRBJ1-5 | TRBV5-6 | TRBD1 | - | CASSSGQGLYSNQPQHF | TGTGCCAGCAGCTCGGGACAGGGACTCTATAGCAATCAGCCCCAGCATTTT
TRBJ2-7 | TRBV21-1 | - | - | CASSPDYGQGRTYEQYF | TGTGCCAGCAGCCCGGATTACGGACAGGGGCGCACCTACGAGCAGTACTTC
TRBJ2-1 | TRBV6-2/TRBV6-3 | - | - | CASSLLTIYNEQFF | TGTGCCAGCAGTTTGTTGACTATCTACAATGAGCAGTTCTTC